These 3 T cell receptor beta chains were all obtained from the same sample, sequenced in a study of preoperative IRX-2 immunotherapy in early breast cancer. The data were produced by immunoSEQ multiplex PCR, yet TCRdb's version contains in-frame clones alone and is incomplete. This table holds around 13,000 clones, under 95% found once. The treatment denotes: preoperative locoregional IRX-2 cytokine immunotherapy. The material was obtained from a patient treated with IRX-2 immunotherapy. Source of these receptors: a human donor with breast cancer.

Concerning this clone: At one end the junction does not follow the germline gene, possibly because of a read error. The J gene is TRBJ2-3, the V gene TRBV7-7; no definite D call. This CDR3 has 15 amino acids. Germline V gives CDR1 SSHAT, CDR2 FNYEAQ (reference sequence). The CDR3 sequence is CASSSTRSLTDTQYF. The CDR3 nucleotides read TGTGCTAGCAGCTCAACCCGTTCTCTCACAGATACGCAGTATTTT.

The count of this clone is one. The chain recombines TRBV28 with TRBJ2-4; a weak D match, TRBD2 (5 bases). The CDR3 has 14 amino acids. Trimming shortened V by 7 bases and J by 0 bases, and 10 bases separated the two germline ends. Germline CDR1 MDHEN, CDR2 SYDVKM. The CDR3 DNA reads TGTGCCAGCAACCGGGGTAGAGCCAAAAACATTCAGTACTTC. This codes for CASNRGRAKNIQYF.

This sequence joins TRBV18 and TRBJ1-2, with D maybe TRBD1 (6 bases). Germline CDR1 reads KGHSH; CDR2 reads LQKENI. Between the trimmed V and J ends, which lost 0 bases and 4 bases, there was a span of 12 bases. This CDR3 is 15 amino acids long. The CDR3 region has the DNA TGTGCCAGCTCACCACCGGTGACAGGTGGCTATGGCTACACCTTC. Translated: CASSPPVTGGYGYTF.